The rows below give T cell receptor beta chains drawn from one sample of a study of healthy donors' naive CD4 and CD8 T cells. MiXCR was run by TCRdb on the reads, yielding one entry per CDR3 protein. This table has 200,000 or so distinct CDR3 sequences, around 74% appearing once. The sample comprised naive CD4+ and CD8+ T cells sorted from blood, pooled from several donors. The origin of the receptors is a pool of human donors in good health; the sample pools cells from several healthy donors. CDR3s include the opening cysteine and the closing phenylalanine or tryptophan. D genes are given only for firm matches. Size is stated for part of the rows, as once, few or many counts, or as a class when the clone is expanded.

TRBV29-1	.	TRBJ1-1	.	CSGTDTPNMNTEAFF	TGCAGCGGGACAGATACCCCAAACATGAACACTGAAGCTTTCTTT
TRBV18	.	TRBJ2-5	.	CASSPRGYRTGRVDETQYF	TGTGCCAGCTCACCACGTGGATACCGGACTGGCAGGGTAGATGAGACCCAGTACTTC
TRBV7-8	few	TRBJ2-6	.	CASSGRTGGANVLTF	TGTGCCAGCAGCGGCAGGACTGGTGGGGCCAACGTCCTGACTTTC
TRBV12-3/TRBV12-4	few	TRBJ2-7	TRBD2	CASSPSGLAGVYEQYF	TGTGCCAGCAGTCCCTCGGGACTAGCGGGGGTCTACGAGCAGTACTTC
TRBV19	few	TRBJ1-5	.	CASSVNRVGQPQHF	TGTGCCAGTAGTGTGAACAGGGTCGGGCAGCCCCAGCATTTT
TRBV7-2	.	TRBJ1-6	.	CASSLALRSNSPLHF	TGTGCCAGCAGCTTAGCGTTGAGATCCAATTCACCCCTCCACTTT
TRBV27	.	TRBJ1-5	.	CASSFQGPTFGTDGYSNQPQHF	TGTGCCAGCAGTTTCCAGGGACCTACTTTCGGGACGGATGGATATAGCAATCAGCCCCAGCATTTT
TRBV29-1	.	TRBJ2-6	TRBD1	CSVRDRTFSGANVLTF	TGCAGCGTCCGGGACAGAACCTTCTCTGGGGCCAACGTCCTGACTTTC
TRBV6-5	.	TRBJ2-1	TRBD2	CASRTTSGIYNEQFF	TGTGCCAGCAGGACGACTAGCGGGATATACAATGAGCAGTTCTTC
TRBV5-6	once	TRBJ2-1	.	CASRIGWYNEQFF	TGTGCCAGCAGGATTGGGTGGTACAATGAGCAGTTCTTC
TRBV27	.	TRBJ2-3	.	CASSEGGEDTQYF	TGTGCCAGCAGCGAAGGGGGAGAGGATACGCAGTATTTT
TRBV6-6	.	TRBJ1-4	.	CASRPGVGEKLFF	TGTGCCAGCAGACCAGGGGTGGGTGAAAAACTGTTTTTT
TRBV29-1	few	TRBJ1-1	.	CSVPGSIEAFF	TGCAGCGTCCCCGGGAGCATTGAAGCTTTCTTT
TRBV6-2/TRBV6-3	.	TRBJ2-7	.	CASSQGGSQYEQYF	TGTGCCAGCAGCCAAGGGGGGAGTCAATACGAGCAGTACTTC
TRBV30	.	TRBJ1-2	TRBD1	CAWRDRVWYGYTF	TGTGCCTGGAGGGACAGGGTCTGGTATGGCTACACCTTC
TRBV24-1	.	TRBJ2-1	TRBD2	CATSDPTSDSYNEQFF	TGTGCCACCAGTGATCCGACTAGCGACTCCTACAATGAGCAGTTCTTC
TRBV12-3/TRBV12-4	.	TRBJ2-7	TRBD1	CASSLGEDRAAYEQYF	TGTGCCAGCAGTTTGGGGGAGGACAGGGCAGCCTACGAGCAGTACTTC
TRBV11-2	.	TRBJ2-5	.	CASSQNEGRGETQYF	TGTGCCAGCAGCCAGAACGAGGGTCGGGGAGAGACCCAGTACTTC
TRBV5-1	.	TRBJ2-4	TRBD1	CASSSWTGYIQYF	TGCGCCAGCAGCTCCTGGACAGGATACATTCAGTACTTC
TRBV30	few	TRBJ1-1	.	CAWSWAPNTEAFF	TGTGCCTGGAGCTGGGCACCGAACACTGAAGCTTTCTTT
TRBV30	.	TRBJ1-3	.	CAWSVTVGNTIYF	TGTGCCTGGAGCGTTACGGTTGGAAACACCATATATTTT
TRBV29-1	.	TRBJ1-5	.	CSATTGRSGTQHF	TGCAGCGCTACGACGGGGCGCTCAGGGACCCAGCATTTT
TRBV29-1	.	TRBJ1-1	.	CSLKYGGSTEAFF	TGCAGCCTTAAATACGGAGGGAGCACTGAAGCTTTCTTT
TRBV6-5	.	TRBJ1-1	.	CASKRGVVGTEAFF	TGTGCCAGCAAGCGCGGGGTGGTGGGTACTGAAGCTTTCTTT
TRBV18	once	TRBJ1-1	TRBD1	CASIQGVNTEAFF	TGTGCCAGCATACAGGGGGTGAACACTGAAGCTTTCTTT
TRBV27	.	TRBJ2-3	.	CASSATDTQYF	TGTGCCAGCAGTGCCACAGATACGCAGTATTTT
TRBV7-2	.	TRBJ1-6	.	CASSPGRGTLHF	TGTGCCAGCAGCCCCGGCCGGGGGACCCTCCACTTT
TRBV13	.	TRBJ2-5	.	CASSPTPREIQETQYF	TGTGCCAGCAGCCCCACCCCGCGGGAAATCCAAGAGACCCAGTACTTC
TRBV6-1	once	TRBJ1-3	.	CASSETGFGNTIYF	TGTGCCAGCAGTGAAACCGGGTTCGGAAACACCATATATTTT
TRBV6-2/TRBV6-3	few	TRBJ2-4	.	CASNRPGTSDRVQYF	TGTGCCAGCAATCGACCAGGTACTTCTGACCGGGTTCAGTACTTC